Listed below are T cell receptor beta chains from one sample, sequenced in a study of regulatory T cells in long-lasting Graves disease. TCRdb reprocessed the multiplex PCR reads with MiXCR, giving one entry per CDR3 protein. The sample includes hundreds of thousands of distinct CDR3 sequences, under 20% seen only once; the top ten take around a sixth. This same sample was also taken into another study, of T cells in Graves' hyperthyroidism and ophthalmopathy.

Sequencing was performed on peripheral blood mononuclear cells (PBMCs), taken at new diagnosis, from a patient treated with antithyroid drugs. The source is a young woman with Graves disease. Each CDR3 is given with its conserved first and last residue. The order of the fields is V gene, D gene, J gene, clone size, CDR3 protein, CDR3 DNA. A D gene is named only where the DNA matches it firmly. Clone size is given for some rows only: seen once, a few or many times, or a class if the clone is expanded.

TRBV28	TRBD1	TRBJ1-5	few	CASSLRTGLTGQPQHF	TGTGCCAGCAGTTTACGGACAGGCCTTACGGGTCAGCCCCAGCATTTT
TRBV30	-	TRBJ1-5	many	CAWSVQGGVQPQHF	TGTGCCTGGAGTGTACAGGGAGGCGTGCAGCCCCAGCATTTT
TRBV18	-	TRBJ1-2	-	CASSPKFQELYGYTF	TGTGCCAGCTCACCAAAGTTTCAAGAATTGTATGGCTACACCTTC
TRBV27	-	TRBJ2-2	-	CASRAGGTNTGELFF	TGTGCCAGCCGGGCGGGCGGGACGAACACCGGGGAGCTGTTTTTT
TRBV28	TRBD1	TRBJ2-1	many	CASSLTLFTETGVGNEQFF	TGTGCCAGCAGCCTAACCCTCTTTACCGAGACAGGGGTGGGCAATGAGCAGTTCTTC
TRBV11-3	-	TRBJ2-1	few	CASSESPNEQFF	TGTGCCAGCAGCGAAAGTCCGAATGAGCAGTTCTTC
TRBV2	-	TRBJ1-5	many	CASSAEVREPQHF	TGTGCCAGCAGCGCAGAGGTTAGGGAGCCCCAGCATTTT
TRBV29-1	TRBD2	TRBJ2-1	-	CSVLTSGRAAEQFF	TGCAGCGTCCTAACTAGCGGGAGGGCCGCTGAGCAGTTCTTC
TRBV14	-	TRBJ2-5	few	CASSRGSGSLYQETQYF	TGTGCCAGCAGCCGCGGTTCGGGCAGCTTGTACCAAGAGACCCAGTACTTC
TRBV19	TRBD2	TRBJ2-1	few	CASSRPGLATYF	TGTGCCAGTAGTAGGCCGGGACTAGCGACCTACTTC
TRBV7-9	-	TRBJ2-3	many	CASSLRPNTDTQYF	TGTGCCAGCAGCTTAAGACCCAACACAGATACGCAGTATTTT
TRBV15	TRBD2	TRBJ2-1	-	CATSKREGREQFF	TGTGCCACCAGCAAGCGGGAGGGCCGGGAGCAGTTCTTC
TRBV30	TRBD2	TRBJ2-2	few	CAGGQGLAGLNTGELFF	TGTGCGGGCGGACAGGGACTAGCGGGATTAAACACCGGGGAGCTGTTTTTT
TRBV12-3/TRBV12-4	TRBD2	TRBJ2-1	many	CASSLVAGEVGGYEQFF	TGTGCCAGCAGTTTAGTAGCGGGAGAGGTCGGTGGGTATGAGCAGTTCTTC
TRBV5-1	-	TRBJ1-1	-	CASSLNGRDTEAFF	TGCGCCAGCAGCTTGAACGGGCGGGACACTGAAGCTTTCTTT
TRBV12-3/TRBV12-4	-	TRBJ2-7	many	CASSSLFPDYEQYF	TGTGCCAGCAGTTCACTTTTTCCCGATTACGAGCAGTACTTC
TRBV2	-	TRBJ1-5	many	CASSKSGLSQPQHF	TGTGCCAGCAGTAAGTCGGGACTCAGTCAGCCCCAGCATTTT
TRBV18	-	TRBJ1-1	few	CASSLAGTGHTEAFF	TGTGCCAGCTCTCTAGCAGGTACAGGGCACACTGAAGCTTTCTTT
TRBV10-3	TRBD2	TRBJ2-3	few	CAISEREAPDTQYF	TGTGCCATCAGTGAGCGGGAGGCGCCAGATACGCAGTATTTT
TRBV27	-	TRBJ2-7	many	CASSLEVGNSYEQYF	TGTGCCAGCAGTTTAGAGGTTGGCAACTCCTACGAGCAGTACTTC
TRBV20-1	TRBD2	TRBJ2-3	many	CSAPRAGGRDTQYF	TGCAGTGCTCCCCGAGCGGGAGGACGGGATACGCAGTATTTT
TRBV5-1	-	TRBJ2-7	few	CASSSGFPSYGQYF	TGCGCCAGCAGCTCGGGGTTCCCCTCCTACGGGCAGTACTTC
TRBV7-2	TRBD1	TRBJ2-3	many	CASLRQGASDTQYF	TGTGCCAGCCTCAGACAGGGGGCGAGTGATACGCAGTATTTT
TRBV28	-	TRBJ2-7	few	CASSLPTGNWQYF	TGTGCCAGCAGTCTACCAACAGGGAACTGGCAGTACTTC
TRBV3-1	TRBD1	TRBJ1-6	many	CASVGQHNSPLHF	TGTGCCAGCGTGGGACAGCATAATTCACCCCTCCACTTT
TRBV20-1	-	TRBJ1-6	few	CSARGPGAPLHF	TGCAGTGCTCGCGGACCAGGAGCACCCCTCCACTTT
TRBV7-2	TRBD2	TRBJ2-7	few	CASSQGTSFTYEQYF	TGTGCCAGCAGCCAGGGGACTAGCTTTACCTACGAGCAGTACTTC
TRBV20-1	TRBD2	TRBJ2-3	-	CSGGGGVRDTQYF	TGCAGTGGCGGGGGAGGGGTCAGGGATACGCAGTATTTT
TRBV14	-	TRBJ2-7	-	CASSRGPGEFYEQYF	TGTGCCAGCAGCCGGGGACCTGGGGAGTTCTACGAGCAGTACTTC
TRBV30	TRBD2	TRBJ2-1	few	CAWSEGLAGNEQFF	TGTGCCTGGTCTGAGGGACTAGCGGGCAATGAGCAGTTCTTC
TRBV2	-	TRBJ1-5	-	CATQPTGLNHPQHF	TGTGCCACACAACCGACAGGCCTCAATCACCCCCAGCATTTT
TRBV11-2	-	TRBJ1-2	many	CASSPPTFRYTF	TGTGCCAGCAGCCCTCCTACGTTTCGGTACACCTTC
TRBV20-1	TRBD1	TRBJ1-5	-	CSARGPGGKPQHF	TGCAGTGCTAGAGGGCCAGGGGGTAAGCCCCAGCATTTT
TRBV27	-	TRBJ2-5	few	CASSLVARRETQYF	TGTGCCAGCAGTTTGGTAGCGAGGAGAGAGACCCAGTACTTC
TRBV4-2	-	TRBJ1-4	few	CASSQDPGQQNEKLFF	TGTGCCAGCAGCCAAGATCCCGGACAGCAAAATGAAAAACTGTTTTTT
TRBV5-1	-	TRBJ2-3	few	CASSKGPETDTQYF	TGCGCCAGCAGCAAGGGACCAGAGACAGATACGCAGTATTTT
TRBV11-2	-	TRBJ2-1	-	CASSSLDSYNEQFF	TGTGCCAGCAGCTCACTAGACTCCTACAATGAGCAGTTCTTC
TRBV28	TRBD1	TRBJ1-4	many	CASSFSARGGEKLFF	TGTGCCAGCAGTTTTTCCGCCAGGGGGGGGGAAAAACTGTTTTTT
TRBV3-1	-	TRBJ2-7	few	CASSQDSGGRYEQYF	TGTGCCAGCAGCCAAGATTCGGGGGGCCGGTACGAGCAGTACTTC
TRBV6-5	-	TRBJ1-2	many	CASSYSRVYGYTF	TGTGCCAGCAGTTACAGCCGAGTCTATGGCTACACCTTC
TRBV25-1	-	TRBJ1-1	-	CASCGGQHTEAFF	TGTGCCAGCTGCGGGGGACAACACACTGAAGCTTTCTTT
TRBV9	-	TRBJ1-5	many	CASSVDEGLQPQHF	TGTGCCAGCAGCGTAGACGAGGGGCTTCAGCCCCAGCATTTT
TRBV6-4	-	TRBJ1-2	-	CASGTSGETTNYGYTF	TGTGCCAGCGGCACATCTGGGGAAACCACTAACTATGGCTACACCTTC
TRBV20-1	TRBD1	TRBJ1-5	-	CSARDPGTGTRNQPQHF	TGCAGTGCTAGAGATCCCGGGACAGGGACTCGCAATCAGCCCCAGCATTTT
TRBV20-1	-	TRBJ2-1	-	CSAADRGRLAQEQFF	TGCAGTGCTGCGGACAGGGGACGACTAGCGCAAGAGCAGTTCTTC
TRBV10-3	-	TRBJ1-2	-	CAISEGTTARYTF	TGTGCCATCAGTGAAGGGACTACTGCTCGCTACACCTTC
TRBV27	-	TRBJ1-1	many	CASSLGRGGVKNTEAFF	TGTGCCAGCAGTTTAGGTAGGGGGGGGGTCAAGAACACTGAAGCTTTCTTT
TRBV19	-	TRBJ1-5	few	CASSTGPNQPQHF	TGTGCCAGTAGTACAGGGCCCAATCAGCCCCAGCATTTT
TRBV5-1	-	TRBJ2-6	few	CASTPSGANVLTF	TGCGCCAGCACCCCCTCTGGGGCCAACGTCCTGACTTTC
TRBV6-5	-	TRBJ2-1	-	CASSYDKWNEQFF	TGTGCCAGCAGTTACGACAAGTGGAATGAGCAGTTCTTC
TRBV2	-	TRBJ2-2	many	CASSEDSKSTGELFF	TGTGCCAGCAGTGAGGATAGTAAAAGCACCGGGGAGCTGTTTTTT
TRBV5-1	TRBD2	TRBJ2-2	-	CASSRIAGTNTGELFF	TGCGCCAGCAGCCGTATAGCGGGTACGAACACCGGGGAGCTGTTTTTT
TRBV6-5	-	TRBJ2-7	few	CASSYNGDYEQYF	TGTGCCAGCAGTTACAACGGAGACTACGAGCAGTACTTC
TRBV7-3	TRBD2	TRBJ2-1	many	CASSLLAQVSNEQFF	TGTGCCAGCAGCCTACTAGCGCAAGTGAGCAATGAGCAGTTCTTC